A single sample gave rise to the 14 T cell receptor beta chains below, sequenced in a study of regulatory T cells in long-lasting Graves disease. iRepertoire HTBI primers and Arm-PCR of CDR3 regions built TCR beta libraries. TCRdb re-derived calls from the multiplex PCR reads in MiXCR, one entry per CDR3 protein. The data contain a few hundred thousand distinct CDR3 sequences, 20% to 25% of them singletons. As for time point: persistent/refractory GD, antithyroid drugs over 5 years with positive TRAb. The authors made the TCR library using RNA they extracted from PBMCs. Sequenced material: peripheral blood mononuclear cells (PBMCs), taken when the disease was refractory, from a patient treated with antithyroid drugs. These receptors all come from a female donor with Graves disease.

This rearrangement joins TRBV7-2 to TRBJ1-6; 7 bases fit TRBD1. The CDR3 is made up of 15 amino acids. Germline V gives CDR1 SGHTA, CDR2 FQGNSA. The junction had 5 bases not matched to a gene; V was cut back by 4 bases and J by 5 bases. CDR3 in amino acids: CASSYQGGDNSPLHF. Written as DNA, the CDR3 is TGTGCCAGCAGCTATCAGGGGGGGGATAATTCACCCCTCCACTTT. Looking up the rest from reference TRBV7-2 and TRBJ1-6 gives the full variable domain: GAGVSQSPSNKVTEKGKDVELRCDPISGHTALYWYRQSLGQGLEFLIYFQGNSAPDKSGLPSDRFSAERTGGSVSTLTIQRTQQEDSAVYLCASSYQGGDNSPLHFGNGTRLTVT.

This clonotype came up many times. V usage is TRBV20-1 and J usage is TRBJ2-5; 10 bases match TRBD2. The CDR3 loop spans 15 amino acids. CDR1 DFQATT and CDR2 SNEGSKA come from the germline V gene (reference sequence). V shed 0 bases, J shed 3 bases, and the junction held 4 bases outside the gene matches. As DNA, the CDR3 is TGCAGTGCTAGAGATGGACTAGCGGTTAAAGAGACCCAGTACTTC. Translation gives CSARDGLAVKETQYF.

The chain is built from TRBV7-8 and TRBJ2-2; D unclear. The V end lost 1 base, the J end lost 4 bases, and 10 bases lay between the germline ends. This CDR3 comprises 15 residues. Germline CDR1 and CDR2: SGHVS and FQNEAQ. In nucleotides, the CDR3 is TGTGCCAGCAGCTTAGAATGGCGGAGCACCGGGGAGCTGTTTTTT. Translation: CASSLEWRSTGELFF.

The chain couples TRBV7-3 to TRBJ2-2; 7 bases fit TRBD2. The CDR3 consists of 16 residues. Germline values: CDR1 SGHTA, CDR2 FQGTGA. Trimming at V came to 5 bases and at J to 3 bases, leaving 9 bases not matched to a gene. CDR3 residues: CASSRSGGSYTGELFF. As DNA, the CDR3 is TGTGCCAGCAGCCGAAGCGGCGGGAGTTACACCGGGGAGCTGTTTTTT.

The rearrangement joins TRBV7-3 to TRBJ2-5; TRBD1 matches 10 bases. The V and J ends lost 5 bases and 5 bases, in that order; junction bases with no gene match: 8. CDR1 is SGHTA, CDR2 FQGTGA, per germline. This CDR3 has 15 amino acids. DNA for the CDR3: TGTGCCAGCAGCCCAATGGGACAGGGGCTCGAGACCCAGTACTTC. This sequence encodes CASSPMGQGLETQYF.

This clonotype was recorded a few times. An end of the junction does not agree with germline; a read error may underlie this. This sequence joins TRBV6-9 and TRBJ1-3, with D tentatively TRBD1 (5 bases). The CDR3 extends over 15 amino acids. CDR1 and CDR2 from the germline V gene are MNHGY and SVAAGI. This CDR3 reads CASSYRRGSGNTTYF. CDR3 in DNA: TGTGCCAGCAGTTACAGGCGGGGCTCTGGAAACACCACATATTTT.

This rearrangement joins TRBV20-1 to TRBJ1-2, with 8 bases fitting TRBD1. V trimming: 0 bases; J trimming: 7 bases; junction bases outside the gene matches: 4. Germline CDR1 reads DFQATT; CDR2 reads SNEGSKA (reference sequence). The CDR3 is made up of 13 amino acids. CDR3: CSARDRTGLGYTF. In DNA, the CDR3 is TGCAGTGCTAGAGACCGGACAGGGCTTGGCTACACCTTC.

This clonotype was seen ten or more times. This chain's CDR3 is CASSPTPSSGNTIYF. The CDR3 bases are TGTGCCAGCAGTCCAACACCCTCCTCTGGAAACACCATATATTTT. The rearrangement joins TRBV6-2 or TRBV6-3 to TRBJ1-3; D unresolved. The V and J ends lost 5 bases and 0 bases respectively, with 11 bases between them. Per germline, CDR1 MNHEY and CDR2 SVGEGT. CDR3 length: 15 amino acids.

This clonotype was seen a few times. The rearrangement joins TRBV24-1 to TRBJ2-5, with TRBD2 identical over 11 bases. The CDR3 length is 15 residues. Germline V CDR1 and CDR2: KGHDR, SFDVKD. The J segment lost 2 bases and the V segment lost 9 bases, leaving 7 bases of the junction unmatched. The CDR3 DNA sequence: TGTGCCACCGGCTCCACTAGCGGGAGTCAAGAGACCCAGTACTTC. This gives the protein CATGSTSGSQETQYF.

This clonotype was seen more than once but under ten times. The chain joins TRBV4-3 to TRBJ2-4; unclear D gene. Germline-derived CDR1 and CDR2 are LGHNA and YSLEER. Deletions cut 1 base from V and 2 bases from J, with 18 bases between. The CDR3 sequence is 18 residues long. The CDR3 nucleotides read TGCGCCAGCAGCCAAGCGGCTCTCGGTGGCTTATCCAAAAACATTCAGTACTTC. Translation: CASSQAALGGLSKNIQYF.

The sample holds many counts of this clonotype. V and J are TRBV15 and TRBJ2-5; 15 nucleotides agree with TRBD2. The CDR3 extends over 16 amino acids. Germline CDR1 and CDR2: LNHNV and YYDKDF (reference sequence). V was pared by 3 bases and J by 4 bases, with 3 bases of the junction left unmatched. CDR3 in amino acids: CATSRGTSGRSETQYF. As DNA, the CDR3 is TGTGCCACCAGCAGGGGGACTAGCGGGAGGTCAGAGACCCAGTACTTC.

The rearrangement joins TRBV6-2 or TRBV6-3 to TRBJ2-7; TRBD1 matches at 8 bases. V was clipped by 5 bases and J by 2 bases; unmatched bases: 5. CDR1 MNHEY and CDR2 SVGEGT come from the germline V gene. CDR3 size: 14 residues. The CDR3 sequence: CASSEGTGPYEQYF. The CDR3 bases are TGTGCCAGCAGTGAGGGGACAGGTCCCTACGAGCAGTACTTC.

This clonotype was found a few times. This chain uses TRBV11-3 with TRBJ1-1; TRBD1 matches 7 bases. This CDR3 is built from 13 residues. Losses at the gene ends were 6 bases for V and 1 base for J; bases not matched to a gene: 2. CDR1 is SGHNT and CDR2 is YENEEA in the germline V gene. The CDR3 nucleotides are TGTGCCAGCAGAAGGGACAGGAACACTGAAGCTTTCTTT. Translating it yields CASRRDRNTEAFF.

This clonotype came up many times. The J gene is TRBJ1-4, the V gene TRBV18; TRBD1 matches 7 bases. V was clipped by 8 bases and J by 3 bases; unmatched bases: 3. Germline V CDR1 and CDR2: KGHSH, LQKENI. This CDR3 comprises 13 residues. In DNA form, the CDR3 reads TGTGCCAGCGCCGGGACAGCTAATGAAAAACTGTTTTTT. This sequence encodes CASAGTANEKLFF. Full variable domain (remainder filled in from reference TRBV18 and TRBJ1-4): NAGVMQNPRHLVRRRGQEARLRCSPMKGHSHVYWYRQLPEEGLKFMVYLQKENIIDESGMPKERFSAEFPKEGPSILRIQQVVRGDSAAYFCASAGTANEKLFFGSGTQLSVL.